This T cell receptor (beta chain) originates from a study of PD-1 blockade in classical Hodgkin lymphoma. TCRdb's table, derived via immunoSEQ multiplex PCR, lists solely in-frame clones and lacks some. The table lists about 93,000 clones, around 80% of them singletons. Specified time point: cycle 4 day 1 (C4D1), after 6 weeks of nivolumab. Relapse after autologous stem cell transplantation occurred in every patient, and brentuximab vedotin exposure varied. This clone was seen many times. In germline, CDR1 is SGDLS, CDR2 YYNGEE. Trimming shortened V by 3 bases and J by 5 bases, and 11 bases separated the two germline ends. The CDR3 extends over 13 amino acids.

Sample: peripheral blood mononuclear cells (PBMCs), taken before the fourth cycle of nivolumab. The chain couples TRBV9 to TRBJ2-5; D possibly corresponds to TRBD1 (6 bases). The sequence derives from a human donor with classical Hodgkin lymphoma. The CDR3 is CASSAGTSETQYF. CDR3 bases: TGTGCCAGCAGCGCTGGGACATCTGAGACCCAGTACTTC.